These 2 T cell receptor beta chains originate from one sample sequenced in a study of T cells in Graves' hyperthyroidism and ophthalmopathy. The source material, RNA transcripts, was used to amplify TCR beta CDR3 regions. A set of HTBI primers served as the primers for a first-round RT-PCR of the TCR CDR3. TCRdb reanalysed the multiplex PCR reads using MiXCR and keeps one entry per CDR3 protein. In the table there are a few hundred thousand distinct CDR3 sequences, about a sixth of which are singletons. The sample comprised blood. The source is a woman aged 25 to 45 with Graves' hyperthyroidism.

The chain combines TRBV6-1 with TRBJ1-2, with 9 bases fitting TRBD1. With 5 bases clipped from V and 2 bases from J, the junction kept 9 bases outside the gene matches. This CDR3 is 16 amino acids long. Germline V gene lookup returns CDR1 MNHNS and CDR2 SASEGT. CDR3 sequence (DNA): TGTGCCAGCAGTATGCGCGGGGGGACAGGGAACTATGGCTACACCTTC. Its translation is CASSMRGGTGNYGYTF.

This clonotype appeared many times. The chain employs TRBV7-9 and TRBJ2-1, with 11 bases lining up with TRBD2. V gave up 0 bases and J gave up 7 bases; unmatched junction bases: 5. Germline values: CDR1 SEHNR, CDR2 FQNEAQ (reference sequence). CDR3 length: 16 residues. Written as DNA, the CDR3 is TGTGCCAGCAGCTTAGCATGGGCTAGCGGGAGGAATGAGCAGTTCTTC. Amino acid sequence: CASSLAWASGRNEQFF.